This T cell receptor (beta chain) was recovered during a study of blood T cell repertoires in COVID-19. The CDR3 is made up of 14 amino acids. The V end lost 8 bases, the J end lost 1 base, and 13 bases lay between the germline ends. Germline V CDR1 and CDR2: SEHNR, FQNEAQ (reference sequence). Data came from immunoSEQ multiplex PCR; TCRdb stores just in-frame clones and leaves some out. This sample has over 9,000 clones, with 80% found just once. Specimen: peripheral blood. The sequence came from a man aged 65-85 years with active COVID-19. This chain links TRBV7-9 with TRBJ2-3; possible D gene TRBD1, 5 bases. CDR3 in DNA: TGTGCCAGCGGTGGCAGCAGGGGCACAGATACGCAGTATTTT. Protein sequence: CASGGSRGTDTQYF.